The TCR beta chain under discussion was sequenced for a study of blood T cell repertoires in COVID-19. Study overall: Samples of COVID-19 (acute and convalescent) were obtained from the United States, Italy and Spain. T cells, B-cell-depleted T cells, or PBMCs provided the cDNA or gDNA that served as material.

A single count supports this clone. In germline, CDR1 is SEHNR, CDR2 FQNEAQ (reference sequence). V was shortened by 4 bases and J by 9 bases, with 15 bases between the two germline ends. This CDR3 is built from 13 residues. In the original processing: Amplifying reference gene primers gave estimates of nucleated cell counts. Clones were sequenced by immunoSEQ multiplex PCR, and TCRdb holds only the in-frame ones, with some missing. The V and J calls and clone size come from that table; D and trimming were worked out from the DNA. The sample holds 65,000 to 90,000 clones, nearly 90% seen once. The rearrangement links TRBV7-9 to TRBJ1-2, with D maybe TRBD1 (5 bases). The material sequenced was peripheral blood. The TCR was taken from a man aged 50 to 59 with acute or convalescent COVID-19. CDR3 protein: CASSSDTKRSYTF. DNA of the CDR3: TGTGCCAGCAGCTCGGACACAAAACGGAGCTACACCTTC.